This paragraph reports one T cell receptor beta chain. These data originate in a study of blood T cell repertoires in COVID-19. The protocol was immunoSEQ multiplex PCR, while the TCRdb copy is restricted to in-frame clones and leaves out a portion. This table has over 40,000 clones, roughly 90% appearing once. Germline assignment: CDR1 SNHLY and CDR2 FYNNEI. V lost 1 base to trimming and J lost 6 bases, with 7 bases between them. The CDR3 runs to 14 residues. The gene calls are TRBV2 and TRBJ1-6; TRBD1 is a possible D gene (6 bases). The source of this sequence is a man at least 80 years old with acute or convalescent COVID-19. The source material was peripheral blood. The CDR3 nucleotides are TGTGCCAGCAGTGAAGAACAGGGTAATTCACCCCTCCACTTT. Residues: CASSEEQGNSPLHF.